This section outlines one T cell receptor beta chain sequence together with its context. These data come from a study of shared clonotypes between healthy human individuals. This table comes from immunoSEQ multiplex PCR, and its TCRdb copy is limited to in-frame clones, with some not included. The table records some 900,000 clones, over 60% of them present only once. The CDR3 consists of 17 residues. The V gene lost 8 bases and the J gene lost 4 bases, with 26 bases spanning the gap. Looked up from germline, CDR1 is MNHEY and CDR2 is SMNVEV (reference sequence). The V and J genes are TRBV27 and TRBJ2-5; D possibly matches TRBD1 or TRBD2 (6 bases each). The source is a man between 18 and 35 years old in good health. Sequencing used memory CD4+ T cells sorted from blood. Stated subset: CD45RA-negative fraction. CDR3 residues: CASWRGSSSRGRETQYF. In nucleotides, the CDR3 is TGTGCCAGCTGGAGGGGGAGTTCTAGTAGAGGGAGAGAGACCCAGTACTTC.